The present T cell receptor beta chain was sequenced within a study of blood T cell repertoires in COVID-19. Whole-study context: Both acute and convalescent COVID-19 samples were obtained from the United States, Italy and Spain.

Authors' methods: By means of reference gene primer amplification, nucleated cell counts were estimated. Clones were sequenced by immunoSEQ multiplex PCR, and TCRdb holds only the in-frame ones, with some missing. That table gives V, J and clone size, and the DNA gave D and trimming. The top ten clones hold less than 2% of a sample with roughly 290,000 clones, around 90% of them seen once. The CDR3 has 16 residues. Germline assignment: CDR1 MGHRA and CDR2 YSYEKL. The ends were cut back, 0 bases at V and 10 bases at J, with 18 bases in the middle. Cohort 3 recovery required two negative PCRs, clearance, or symptom resolution.

Sequencing used PBMCs or T cells enriched from blood (not recorded which). The clonotype comes from a woman aged 40 to 50 who had recovered from COVID-19. The rearrangement uses TRBV4-1 and TRBJ1-4, with D perhaps TRBD1 (6 bases). The DNA of the CDR3 is TGCGCCAGCAGCCAAGATTCTCAGGGGCGCGTAGGAAAACTGTTTTTT. The encoded protein is CASSQDSQGRVGKLFF.